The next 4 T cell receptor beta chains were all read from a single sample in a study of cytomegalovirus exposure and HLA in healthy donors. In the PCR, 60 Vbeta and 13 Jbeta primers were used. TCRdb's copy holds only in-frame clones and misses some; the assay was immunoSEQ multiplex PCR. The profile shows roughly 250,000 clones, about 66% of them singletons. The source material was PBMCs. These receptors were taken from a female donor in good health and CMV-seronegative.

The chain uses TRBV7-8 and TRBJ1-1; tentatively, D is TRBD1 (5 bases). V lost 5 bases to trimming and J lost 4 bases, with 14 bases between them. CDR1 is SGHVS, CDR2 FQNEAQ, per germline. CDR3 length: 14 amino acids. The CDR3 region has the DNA TGTGCCAGCAGCGTGCTTCGACAGTCCACTGAAGCTTTCTTT. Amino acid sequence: CASSVLRQSTEAFF.

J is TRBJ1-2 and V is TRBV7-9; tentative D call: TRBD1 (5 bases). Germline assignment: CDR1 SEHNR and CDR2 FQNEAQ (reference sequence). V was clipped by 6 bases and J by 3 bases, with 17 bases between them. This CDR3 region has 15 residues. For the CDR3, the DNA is TGTGCCAGCAGGAGTCCTGGGAAAGGGGACTATGGCTACACCTTC. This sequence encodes CASRSPGKGDYGYTF.

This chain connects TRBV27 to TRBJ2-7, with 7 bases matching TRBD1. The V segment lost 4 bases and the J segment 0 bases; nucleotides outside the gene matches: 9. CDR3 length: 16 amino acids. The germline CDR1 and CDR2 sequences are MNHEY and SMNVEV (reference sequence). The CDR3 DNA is TGTGCCAGCAGTTCTCGACAGGGCCTCAGCTCCTACGAGCAGTACTTC. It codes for CASSSRQGLSSYEQYF.

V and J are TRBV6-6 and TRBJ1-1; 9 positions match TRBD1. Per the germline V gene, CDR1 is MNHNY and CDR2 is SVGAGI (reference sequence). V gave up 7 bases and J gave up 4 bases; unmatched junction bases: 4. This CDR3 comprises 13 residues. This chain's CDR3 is CASTQTGGTEAFF. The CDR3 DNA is TGTGCCAGCACCCAGACAGGGGGCACTGAAGCTTTCTTT.